This T cell receptor (beta chain) derives from a study of T cell responses to AZD1222 COVID-19 vaccine. Overall study findings and caveats: Spike-specific TCRs gained breadth and depth after people received two AZD1222 doses. In a largely white British group with more females than males, clonal diversity was possibly underestimated.

Libraries were prepared by immunoSEQ multiplex PCR; TCRdb keeps only in-frame clonotypes and omits some of them. The sample holds 80,000 to 95,000 clones, under 90% seen once. Points on this clone: Its antigen is undetermined.

The material was peripheral blood, obtained on day 0 of MenACWY control vaccination. The clonotype originates from an adult in good health.

In DNA form, the CDR3 reads TGCGCCAGCAGCGGGGCCAGCCCGGAGGAGACCCAGTACTTC. As protein: CASSGASPEETQYF. The chain couples TRBV5-1 to TRBJ2-5; a weak D match, TRBD1 (5 bases). Germline CDR1 is SGHRS and CDR2 is YFSETQ. Trimming took off 4 bases at V and 5 bases at J, with 15 bases between the two ends. The CDR3 sequence is 14 residues long. Variable domain in full (rest from reference TRBV5-1 and TRBJ2-5): KAGVTQTPRYLIKTRGQQVTLSCSPISGHRSVSWYQQTPGQGLQFLFEYFSETQRNKGNFPGRFSGRQFSNSRSEMNVSTLELGDSALYLCASSGASPEETQYFGPGTRLLVL.